The source of this T cell receptor (beta chain) is a study of blood T cells in healthy people across ages (dated by TCRdb to between 2015 and 2017). About the investigation overall: In model experiments, roughly one uniquely barcoded TCR beta cDNA molecule per two T cells was captured by template switching. Age-related changes in TCR beta repertoire diversity were measured in the study by deep sequencing normalized with unique cDNA molecular identifiers. The donors were split into four age groups: young (average 16 years), middle-aged (roughly 42), aged (roughly 65) and long-lived (approximately 80). To avoid experimental bias, donors of different ages were distributed randomly across sequencing lanes. Using the same blood draw, the study looked at two additional independent replicas of 1 million unique cDNA reads for two donors, one aged 18 to 29 and the other aged 80 or older. The study at large found these results: Compared with the aged group, the long-lived group had more naive CD4+ T cells, fewer expanded clones and increased TCR diversity, a pattern suggesting age selection. Because the CMV infection status of the donors was unknown, age-related changes in expanded clonotypes may potentially have been confounded. Observed TCR beta diversity per million T cells fell roughly linearly with age, and a significant reduction was already apparent by age approximately 41. Since profiling was done on bulk unsorted PBMCs, naive and antigen-experienced compartments could not be conclusively compared. Total diversity estimates from one million sequenced T cells were considered lower bounds and underestimates. The percentage of naive T cells measured by flow cytometry correlated strongly with observed TCR beta diversity.

Trimming leaves V shorter by 3 bases and J shorter by 6 bases, with the junction holding 4 bases beyond the gene matches. Measured from the cysteine to the phenylalanine, the CDR3 is 14 residues long. Kept here is only the CDR3 DNA, which spans 42 bases and is read in frame from base 1. This clonotype was picked up a small number of times. Its target antigen remains unknown. One base away there is no much larger clone; base qualities are not given. Donors were around 37 systemically healthy Caucasian individuals from Russia aged 6 to 90 years. Roughly 10 milliliters of peripheral blood were drawn from each donor into EDTA-treated Vacutainer tubes. Ficoll-Paque density-gradient centrifugation was used to isolate PBMCs, with at least 6.5 million per sample. Total RNA was extracted from PBMCs with Trizol reagent, with at least 5 micrograms obtained per sample. Naive CD45RAhigh/CD27high T cell percentages were measured by flow cytometry on a PBMC aliquot from every donor.

To prepare the library, 5' RACE was applied. TCRdb names Illumina HiSeq 2500 as the instrument used. A second PCR of about 6 to 12 cycles was run with a J-beta primer mix and a sample-barcoded 5' primer. Each TCR beta cDNA molecule received a unique molecular identifier from a template-switch 5' adaptor carrying 12 random nucleotides. At least 2.5 million CDR3-containing paired-end reads were obtained from each sample. First-strand cDNA was synthesized from all RNA with the Mint cDNA synthesis kit, primed by a TRBC-specific oligonucleotide. Following uracil-DNA glycosylase treatment, a first 18-cycle PCR with universal primers M1SS and BC2_uni_R was performed on all cDNA. The source study handled its data this way. For normalization, 1 million high-quality reads, each with a distinct molecular identifier, were randomly selected from each sample. Instead of being binned into consensus sequences, reads that shared molecular identifiers were thrown out. MiTCR, with a Q25 quality threshold and the strictest error-elimination algorithm, was used for CDR3 identification, clonotype clustering and error correction. A nonparametric unseen species model using Euler transformation provided a lower-bound estimate of total TCR beta diversity. Starting from the raw public reads, TCRdb applied fastp trimming at Q25, assembled clones with MiXCR and retained in-frame beta chains. Rows merge per CDR3 protein into single entries with the most common DNA and genes. TCRdb, not the authors, supplied the V and J calls. Here the sample has 850,000 to 1,100,000 distinct CDR3 sequences; roughly two fifths occur a single time. The ten most abundant clones make up about an eighth of the sample.

The TCR originated in a man aged 18 to 29 in good health. The rearranged chain carries TRBV12-3 or TRBV12-4 and TRBJ1-2; TRBD1 aligns with 10 central bases. Sequencing was done on a sample of blood. The sequenced DNA: TGTGCCAGCAGTTTCAAAGGGACAGGGGATGGCTACACCTTC. It translates to CASSFKGTGDGYTF.